The clone carrying this TCR beta chain was counted at least ten times. As yet, its antigen is unknown. The data belong to a study of T cells in Graves' hyperthyroidism and ophthalmopathy. Whole-study context: Peripheral blood was acquired at first diagnosis, ahead of any therapy whatsoever.

The PBMCs had their origin in 7.5 to 10 ml of fresh peripheral blood. From RNA transcripts, TCR beta CDR3 regions were amplified. HTBI primers were the set used in a first-round RT-PCR of the TCR CDR3. TCRdb redid the calling of the multiplex PCR reads with MiXCR, one entry per CDR3 protein. The sample lists roughly 660,000 distinct CDR3 sequences; about 18% were seen once. The CDR3 has 13 residues. V was pared by 5 bases and J by 5 bases, with 11 bases between. Germline CDR1 is SGHTA and CDR2 is FQGNSA. The study's findings and limits: Ophthalmopathy prediction by the model preceded onset by a median approximately 5.9 months. Also found in blood were most expanded thyroid clonotypes above 0.001.

The sample taken for sequencing was blood. The chain links TRBV7-2 to TRBJ2-3; the D gene is possibly TRBD2 (5 bases). This receptor was identified in a man aged 50 to 60 with Graves' hyperthyroidism. The CDR3 DNA sequence: TGTGCCAGCAGCCCCAGCGGAAAAGATACGCAGTATTTT. Protein product: CASSPSGKDTQYF.